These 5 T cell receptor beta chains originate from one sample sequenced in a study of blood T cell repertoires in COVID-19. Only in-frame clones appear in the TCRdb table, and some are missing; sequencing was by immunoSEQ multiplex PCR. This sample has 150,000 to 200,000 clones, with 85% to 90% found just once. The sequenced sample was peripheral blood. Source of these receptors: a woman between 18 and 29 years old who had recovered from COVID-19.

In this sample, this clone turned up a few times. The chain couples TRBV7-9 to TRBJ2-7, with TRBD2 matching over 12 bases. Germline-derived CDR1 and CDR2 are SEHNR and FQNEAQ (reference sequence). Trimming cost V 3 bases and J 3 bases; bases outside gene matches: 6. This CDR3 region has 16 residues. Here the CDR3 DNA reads TGTGCCAGCAGCTTGCCGGGACTAGCGGGCAGCTACGAGCAGTACTTC. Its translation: CASSLPGLAGSYEQYF.

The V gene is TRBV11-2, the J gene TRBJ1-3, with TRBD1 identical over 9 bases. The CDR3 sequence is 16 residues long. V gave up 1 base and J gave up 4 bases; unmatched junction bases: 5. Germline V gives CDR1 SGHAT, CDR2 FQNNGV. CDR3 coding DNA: TGTGCCAGCAGCTTAGCTAGGACAGGGGTCGGAAACACCATATATTTT. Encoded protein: CASSLARTGVGNTIYF.

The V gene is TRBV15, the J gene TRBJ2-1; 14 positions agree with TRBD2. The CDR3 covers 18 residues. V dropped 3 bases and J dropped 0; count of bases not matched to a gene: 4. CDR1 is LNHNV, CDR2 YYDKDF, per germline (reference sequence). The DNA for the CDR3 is TGTGCCACCAGCAGGGGACTAGCGGGAGACAGCTCCTACAATGAGCAGTTCTTC. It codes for CATSRGLAGDSSYNEQFF.

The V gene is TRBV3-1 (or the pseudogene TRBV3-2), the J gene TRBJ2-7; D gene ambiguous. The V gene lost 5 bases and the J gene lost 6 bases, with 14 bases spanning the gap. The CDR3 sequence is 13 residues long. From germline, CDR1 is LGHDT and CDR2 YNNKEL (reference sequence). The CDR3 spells CASSRPAPGEQYF. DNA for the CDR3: TGTGCCAGCAGCAGACCCGCCCCAGGCGAGCAGTACTTC.

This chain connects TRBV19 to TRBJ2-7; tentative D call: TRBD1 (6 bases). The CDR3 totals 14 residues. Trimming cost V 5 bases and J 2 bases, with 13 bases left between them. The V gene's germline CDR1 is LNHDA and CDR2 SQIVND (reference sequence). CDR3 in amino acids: CASSERTEAYEQYF. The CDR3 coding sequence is TGTGCCAGTAGTGAGAGGACAGAGGCCTACGAGCAGTACTTC.